The 21 T cell receptor beta chains listed next were all sequenced from one sample in a study of blood T cells in healthy people across ages. A second about 6 to 12 cycle PCR used barcoded and J-beta primers. Each CDR3 protein gets one entry after TCRdb re-called the 5' RACE reads with MiXCR. The sample has about 730,000 distinct CDR3 sequences; roughly two fifths are singletons. The sample comprised blood. Source of these receptors: an older woman in good health.

This clonotype was seen only a few times. The V and J genes are TRBV10-3 and TRBJ2-7, with TRBD2 matching over 7 bases. There are 13 residues in the CDR3. Germline values: CDR1 ENHRY, CDR2 SYGVKD. The V segment lost 5 bases and the J segment 4 bases; nucleotides outside the gene matches: 5. The CDR3 is CAISLADVYEQYF. CDR3 DNA: TGTGCCATCAGTCTAGCGGATGTTTACGAGCAGTACTTC.

The rearrangement links TRBV20-1 to TRBJ2-1; 12 bases agree with TRBD2. CDR1 and CDR2 from the germline V gene are DFQATT and SNEGSKA (reference sequence). The CDR3 consists of 17 residues. Trimming at V came to 0 bases and at J to 6 bases, leaving 9 bases not matched to a gene. The CDR3 region has the DNA TGCAGTGCTAGAGATGGGCTAGCGGGGGGGCAAGTCAATGAGCAGTTCTTC. Residues: CSARDGLAGGQVNEQFF.

Concerning this clonotype itself: A read error may explain this, as a much larger clone is one base away. The chain is built from TRBV7-9 and TRBJ2-5; the D call may be TRBD1 or TRBD2 (5 bases each). TRBJ2-7 explains the end of the DNA better; the J call may be wrong. The CDR3 spans 14 residues. Germline V gives CDR1 SEHNR, CDR2 FQNEAQ (reference sequence). In nucleotides, the CDR3 is TGTGCCAGCAGCGTAGCGCAGGGTCGGGACGAGCAGTACTTC. Translated, it gives CASSVAQGRDEQYF.

V and J are TRBV13 and TRBJ1-1; D call uncertain. The CDR3 length is 13 residues. Germline-derived CDR1 and CDR2 are PRHDT and FYEKMQ (reference sequence). V was shortened by 6 bases and J by 1 base, with 9 bases between the two germline ends. The DNA for the CDR3 is TGTGCCAGCAGATTCGGGCCGAACACTGAAGCTTTCTTT. It yields the protein CASRFGPNTEAFF.

The V and J genes are TRBV24-1 and TRBJ2-7; TRBD2 is a possible D gene (5 bases). Judging by the DNA end, TRBJ2-5 fits better; the J call may be wrong. In germline, CDR1 is KGHDR, CDR2 SFDVKD. The CDR3 contains 19 residues. This CDR3 is CATSTTVEDLAGNGGTQYF. CDR3 coding DNA: TGTGCCACCAGTACTACGGTGGAGGATTTGGCAGGCAATGGAGGGACCCAGTACTTC.

This sequence joins TRBV6-2 or TRBV6-3 and TRBJ2-3, with unresolved D. There are 12 residues in the CDR3. The germline CDR1 and CDR2 sequences are MNHEY and SVGEGT. The V and J ends lost 6 bases and 8 bases respectively, with 12 bases between them. DNA for the CDR3: TGTGCCAGCAGGGCAGGACCGGGTACGCAGTATTTT. Translation gives CASRAGPGTQYF.

The CDR3 sequence is CASSLPLGTSGGPGYTDTQYF. In DNA form, the CDR3 reads TGTGCCAGCAGCTTACCCTTAGGGACTAGCGGGGGGCCAGGCTACACAGATACGCAGTATTTT. V and J are TRBV11-2 and TRBJ2-3; TRBD2 agrees at 15 bases. V dropped 2 bases and J dropped 2; count of bases not matched to a gene: 14. Germline V lookup: CDR1 SGHAT, CDR2 FQNNGV. CDR3 length: 21 amino acids.

The gene calls are TRBV6-2 or TRBV6-3 and TRBJ1-2, with D possibly TRBD1 on 6 matching bases. The CDR3 is made up of 16 amino acids. V gave up 5 bases and J gave up 2 bases, with 18 bases separating them. Germline lookup yields CDR1 MNHEY and CDR2 SVGEGT. DNA of the CDR3: TGTGCCAGCAGTGACAGGACGAGGGAACCAAACTATGGCTACACCTTC. Amino acids: CASSDRTREPNYGYTF.

This clonotype was seen a handful of times. The chain combines TRBV7-8 with TRBJ2-5; D is possibly TRBD1 or TRBD2 (6 bases each). Trimming took off 5 bases at V and 3 bases at J, with 16 bases between the two ends. Germline assignment: CDR1 SGHVS and CDR2 FQNEAQ. The CDR3 length is 15 residues. The CDR3 loop is CASSGRRGAEETQYF. The CDR3, as DNA: TGTGCCAGCAGCGGGCGTAGGGGGGCGGAAGAGACCCAGTACTTC. The whole variable domain, remainder taken from reference TRBV7-8 and TRBJ2-5, is GAGVSQSPRYKVAKRGQDVALRCDPISGHVSLFWYQQALGQGPEFLTYFQNEAQLDKSGLPSDRFFAERPEGSVSTLKIQRTQQEDSAVYLCASSGRRGAEETQYFGPGTRLLVL.

This clonotype was recorded a few times. V usage is TRBV5-1 and J usage is TRBJ2-7, with 15 positions matching TRBD2. V lost 0 bases, J lost 8 bases, and 6 bases stayed unmatched. CDR1 is SGHRS, CDR2 YFSETQ, per germline. This CDR3 is built from 16 residues. The CDR3 DNA sequence: TGCGCCAGCAGCTTGGGGACTAGCGGGGGGGCCGAAAAGCAGTACTTC. Protein: CASSLGTSGGAEKQYF.

This clonotype was observed a single time. The CDR3 nucleotides are TGTGCCACCAGCAGAGAAAATCAGCCCCAGCATTTT. This encodes CATSRENQPQHF. V gene TRBV15 combines with J gene TRBJ1-5; D is uncertain. The germline V and J ends were trimmed by 0 bases and 4 bases, with 1 base remaining between them. This CDR3 has 12 residues. In germline, CDR1 is LNHNV, CDR2 YYDKDF (reference sequence).

This chain joins TRBV29-1 and TRBJ2-1, with 8 nucleotides matching TRBD2. The ends lost 8 bases at V and 6 bases at J; junction bases unmatched: 12. CDR1 is SQVTM and CDR2 is ANQGSEA in the germline V gene. The CDR3 is 14 amino acids. The CDR3 DNA reads TGCAGCTCCAGGTACCGGGGGGGCGTCAATGAGCAGTTCTTC. Protein sequence: CSSRYRGGVNEQFF.

The chain links TRBV9 to TRBJ1-4; D is uncertain. The CDR3 is made up of 14 amino acids. The germline CDR1 and CDR2 sequences are SGDLS and YYNGEE. The V gene lost 0 bases and the J gene lost 8 bases, with 11 bases spanning the gap. Here the CDR3 DNA reads TGTGCCAGCAGCGTAGCTCCCGGTCGGGAAAAACTGTTTTTT. This encodes CASSVAPGREKLFF.

This clonotype was detected only a few times. The CDR3 DNA reads as TGTGCCAGCAGGCGACAGAGCGGCTACGAGCAGTACTTC. It yields the protein CASRRQSGYEQYF. V and J are TRBV28 and TRBJ2-7; D may match TRBD1 or TRBD2 (5 bases each). V lost 6 bases, J lost 3 bases, and 12 bases lay in between. Germline values: CDR1 MDHEN, CDR2 SYDVKM. The CDR3 covers 13 residues. The entire variable domain, with the rest obtained from reference TRBV28 and TRBJ2-7, is as follows: DVKVTQSSRYLVKRTGEKVFLECVQDMDHENMFWYRQDPGLGLRLIYFSYDVKMKEKGDIPEGYSVSREKKERFSLILESASTNQTSMYLCASRRQSGYEQYFGPGTRLTVT.

The table lists this clonotype with a few counts. This chain uses TRBV20-1 with TRBJ2-1, with 12 nucleotides matching TRBD2. The length of the CDR3 is 16 residues. Looked up from germline, CDR1 is DFQATT and CDR2 is SNEGSKA (reference sequence). Unmatched junction bases numbered 8, after V lost 4 bases and J lost 4 bases. The CDR3 sequence: CSATARTSGAYNEQFF. Written as DNA, the CDR3 is TGCAGTGCTACCGCGCGGACTAGCGGGGCATACAATGAGCAGTTCTTC.

The table lists this clonotype with a count of one. The rearrangement uses TRBV5-1 and TRBJ2-5, with 11 bases lining up with TRBD1. Germline V gene lookup returns CDR1 SGHRS and CDR2 YFSETQ. This CDR3 spans 15 amino acids. The junction had 13 bases not matched to a gene; V was cut back by 4 bases and J by 11 bases. The CDR3 DNA is TGCGCCAGCAGCCCGGACAGGGGGCGGGCGAATGAGCAGTACTTC. Translation gives CASSPDRGRANEQYF.

This clonotype turned up a few times. The rearrangement uses TRBV11-2 and TRBJ2-6; D uncertain. Germline V gives CDR1 SGHAT, CDR2 FQNNGV. The CDR3 is 15 residues long. V lost 1 base and J lost 2, with 6 bases in between. CDR3 nucleotide sequence: TGTGCCAGCAGCTTAGCCCAGGCTGGGGCCAACGTCCTGACTTTC. This codes for CASSLAQAGANVLTF.

The V and J genes are TRBV12-3 or TRBV12-4 and TRBJ1-5; no clear D. The CDR3 is made up of 14 amino acids. V was trimmed by 6 bases and J by 7 bases, leaving 16 bases between them. CDR3 region: CASRLVLEFQPQHF. The CDR3 coding sequence is TGTGCCAGCAGACTGGTACTTGAGTTCCAGCCCCAGCATTTT.

The V gene is TRBV6-2 or TRBV6-3, the J gene TRBJ2-1; 7 nucleotides align to TRBD2. This CDR3 spans 17 amino acids. From germline, CDR1 is MNHEY and CDR2 SVGEGT. V was pared by 2 bases and J by 4 bases, with 11 bases of the junction left unmatched. The CDR3 nucleotides are TGTGCCAGCAGTTACGACCCGGGAGGCTACCTTTACAATGAGCAGTTCTTC. It specifies CASSYDPGGYLYNEQFF.

This chain connects TRBV28 to TRBJ1-2; 8 positions match TRBD1. CDR1 is MDHEN, CDR2 SYDVKM, per germline. The J segment lost 7 bases and the V segment lost 3 bases, leaving 7 bases of the junction unmatched. The CDR3 loop spans 14 amino acids. The CDR3: CASSFLGQGFGYTF. In DNA, the CDR3 is TGTGCCAGCAGTTTTTTAGGACAGGGATTTGGCTACACCTTC.

The chain uses TRBV20-1 and TRBJ1-5, with no clear D. The germline CDR1 and CDR2 sequences are DFQATT and SNEGSKA (reference sequence). The CDR3 is 15 residues long. Trimming left V 2 bases short and J 2 bases short, with 13 bases between. The CDR3 spells CSARRPADRNQPQHF. The CDR3 DNA reads as TGCAGTGCTAGACGGCCGGCAGATCGCAATCAGCCCCAGCATTTT.